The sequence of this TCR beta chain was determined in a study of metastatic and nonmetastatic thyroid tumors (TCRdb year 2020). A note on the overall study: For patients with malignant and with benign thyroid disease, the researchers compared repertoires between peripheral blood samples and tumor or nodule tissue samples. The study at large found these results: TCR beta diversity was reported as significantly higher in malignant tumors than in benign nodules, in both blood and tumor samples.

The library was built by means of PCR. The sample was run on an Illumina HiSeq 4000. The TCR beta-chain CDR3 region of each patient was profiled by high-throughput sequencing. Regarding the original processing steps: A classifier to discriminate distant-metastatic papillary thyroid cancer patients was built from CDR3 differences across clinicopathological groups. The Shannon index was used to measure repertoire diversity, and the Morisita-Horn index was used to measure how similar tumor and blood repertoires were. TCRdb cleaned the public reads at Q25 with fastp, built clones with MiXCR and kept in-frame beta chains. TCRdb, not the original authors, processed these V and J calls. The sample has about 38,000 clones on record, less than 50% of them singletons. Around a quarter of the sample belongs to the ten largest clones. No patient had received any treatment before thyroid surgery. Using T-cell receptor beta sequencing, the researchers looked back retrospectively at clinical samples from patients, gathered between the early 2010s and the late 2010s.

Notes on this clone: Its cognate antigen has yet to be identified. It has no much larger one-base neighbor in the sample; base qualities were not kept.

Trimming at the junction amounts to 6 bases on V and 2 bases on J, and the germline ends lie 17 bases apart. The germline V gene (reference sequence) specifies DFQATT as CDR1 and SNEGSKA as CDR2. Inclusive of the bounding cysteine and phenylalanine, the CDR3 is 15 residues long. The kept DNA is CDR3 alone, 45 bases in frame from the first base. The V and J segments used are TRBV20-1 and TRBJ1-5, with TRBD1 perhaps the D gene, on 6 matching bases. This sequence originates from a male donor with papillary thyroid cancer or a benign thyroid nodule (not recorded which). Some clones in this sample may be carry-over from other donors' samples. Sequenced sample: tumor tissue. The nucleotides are TGCAGTGCAAACGCACAGGGAAGTGGCAATCAGCCCCAGCATTTT. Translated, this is CSANAQGSGNQPQHF.